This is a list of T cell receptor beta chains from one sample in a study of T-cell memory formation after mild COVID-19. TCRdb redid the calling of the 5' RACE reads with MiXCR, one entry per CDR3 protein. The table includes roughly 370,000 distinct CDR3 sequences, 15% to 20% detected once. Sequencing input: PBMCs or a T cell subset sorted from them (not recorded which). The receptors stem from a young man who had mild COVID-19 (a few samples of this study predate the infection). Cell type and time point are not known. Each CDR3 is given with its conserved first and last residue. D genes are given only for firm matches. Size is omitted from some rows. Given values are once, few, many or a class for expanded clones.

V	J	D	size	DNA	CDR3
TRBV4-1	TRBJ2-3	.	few	TGCGCCAGCAGCCAAGGGGACCGAGAATCCGGTACGCAGTATTTT	CASSQGDRESGTQYF
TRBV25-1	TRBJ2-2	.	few	TGTGCCAGCAGTGACCCCCGGCAGAGGCCCCCCGGGGAGCTGTTTTTT	CASSDPRQRPPGELFF
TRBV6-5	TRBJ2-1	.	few	TGTGCCAGCAGTCAATATAGTGAGCAGTTCTTC	CASSQYSEQFF
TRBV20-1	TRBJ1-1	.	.	TGCAGTGCTAGAGATGGGGGGATAATGAACACTGAAGCTTTCTTT	CSARDGGIMNTEAFF
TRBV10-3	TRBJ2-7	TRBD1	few	TGTGCCATCGGGGGACAGGGGGTTACGTACTTC	CAIGGQGVTYF
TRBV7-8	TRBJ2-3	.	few	TGTGCCAGCAGCTTAGTGTGGGGTCCCATAGATACGCAGTATTTT	CASSLVWGPIDTQYF
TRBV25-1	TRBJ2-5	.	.	TGTGCCAGCAGTGGCCCGGGGGAAGAGACCCAGTACTTC	CASSGPGEETQYF
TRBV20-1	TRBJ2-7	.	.	TGCAGTGCTAGGGTCAGGGGCTCCTACGAGCAGTACTTC	CSARVRGSYEQYF
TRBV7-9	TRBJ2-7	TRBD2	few	TGTGCCAGCAGCTTAGATAAAGGGACTAGCGGGTTCTACGAGCAGTACTTC	CASSLDKGTSGFYEQYF
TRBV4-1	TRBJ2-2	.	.	TGCGCCAGCAGCCAATCGCGACAGGAGATCATGAACACCGGGGAGCTGTTTTTT	CASSQSRQEIMNTGELFF
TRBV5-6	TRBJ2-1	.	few	TGTGCCAGCAGCTGGCTTAAGGGCGGCAGCTCCTACAATGAGCAGTTCTTC	CASSWLKGGSSYNEQFF
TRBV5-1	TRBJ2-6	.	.	TGCGCCAGCAGCTTGGGCAGGGGCTCTTTAGGGGCCAACGTCCTGACTTTC	CASSLGRGSLGANVLTF
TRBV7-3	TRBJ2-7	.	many	TGTGCCAGCAGCTTAAGTCAGAGCTACGAGCAGTACTTC	CASSLSQSYEQYF
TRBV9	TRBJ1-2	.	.	TGTGCCAGCAGCCAGACTAGGGAGGGCTATGGCTACACCTTC	CASSQTREGYGYTF
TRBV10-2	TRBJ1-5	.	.	TGCGCCAGCAGTGAGTGGCAGGATAGCAATCAGCCCCAGCATTTT	CASSEWQDSNQPQHF
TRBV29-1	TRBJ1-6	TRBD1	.	TGCAGCGTTTCGGACAGGGTTAATTCACCCCTCCACTTT	CSVSDRVNSPLHF
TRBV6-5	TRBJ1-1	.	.	TGTGCCAGCGCCTTCACAGGGAACACTGAAGCTTTCTTT	CASAFTGNTEAFF
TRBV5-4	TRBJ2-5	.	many	TGTGCCAGCAGCCCTAGGAGGGGGCAAGAGACCCAGTACTTC	CASSPRRGQETQYF
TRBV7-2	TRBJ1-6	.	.	TGTGCCAGCAGCTTAGTGGGCAGGGGTACGAGACCCCTCCACTTT	CASSLVGRGTRPLHF
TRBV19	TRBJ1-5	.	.	TGTGCCAGTAGATTAACCGGGCAGCCCCAGCATTTT	CASRLTGQPQHF
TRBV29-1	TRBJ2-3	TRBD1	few	TGCAGCGGGGGACAGGGGAGAACAGATACGCAGTATTTT	CSGGQGRTDTQYF
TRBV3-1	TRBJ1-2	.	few	TGTGCCAGCAGCCCTACAGGGCCCGACACGGGTGGCTACACCTTC	CASSPTGPDTGGYTF
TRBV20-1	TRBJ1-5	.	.	TGCAGTGCCGCCGAGCGTAGGGGCAATCAGCCCCAGCATTTT	CSAAERRGNQPQHF
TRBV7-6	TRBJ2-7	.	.	TGTGCCAGCAGCTCTACCGCCACAGCCTCTTACTCCTACGAGCAGTACTTC	CASSSTATASYSYEQYF
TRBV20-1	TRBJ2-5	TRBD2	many	TGCAGTGCTAGAGCTAGCGGGGGTGTCCAAGAGACCCAGTACTTC	CSARASGGVQETQYF
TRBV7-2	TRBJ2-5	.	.	TGTGCCAGCAGCACCACTTTAGAGACCCAGTACTTC	CASSTTLETQYF
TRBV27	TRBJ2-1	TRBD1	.	TGTGCCAGCACTCCCGGGACAGCTCCCTCCGTGGAGCAGTTCTTC	CASTPGTAPSVEQFF
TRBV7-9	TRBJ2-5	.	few	TGTGCCAGCAGCTTATTTTCACTGAAACAAGAGACCCAGTACTTC	CASSLFSLKQETQYF
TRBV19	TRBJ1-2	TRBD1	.	TGTGCCAGTAGTGCAGACAGGGGCGGCTATGGCTACACCTTC	CASSADRGGYGYTF
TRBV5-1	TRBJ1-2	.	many	TGCGCCAGCAGCGTAACATCGGGGGGCCGTGGCTACACCTTC	CASSVTSGGRGYTF
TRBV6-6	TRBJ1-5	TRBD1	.	TGTGCCAGCAGCCCAAGACAGGGTGGGGACCAGCCCCAGCATTTT	CASSPRQGGDQPQHF
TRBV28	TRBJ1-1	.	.	TGTGCCAGCAGTTTCAGCGCGGTCGGAATGAACACTGAAGCTTTCTTT	CASSFSAVGMNTEAFF
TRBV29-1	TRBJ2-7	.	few	TGCAGCGTTGAAGATGGAAACGAGCAGTACTTC	CSVEDGNEQYF
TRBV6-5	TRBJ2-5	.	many	TGTGCCAGCAGTTACTCGAAGGGAGAGACCCAGTACTTC	CASSYSKGETQYF
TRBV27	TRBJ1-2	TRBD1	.	TGTGCCAGCAGTCTAAGACAGGGGGGCTATGGCTACACCTTC	CASSLRQGGYGYTF
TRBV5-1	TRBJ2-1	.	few	TGCGCCAGCAGCAGATCCCCCCAGGACAATGAGCAGTTCTTC	CASSRSPQDNEQFF
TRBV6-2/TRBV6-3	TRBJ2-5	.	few	TGTGCCAGCAGTTATGATTTAGAGACCCAGTACTTC	CASSYDLETQYF
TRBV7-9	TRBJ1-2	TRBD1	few	TGTGCCAGCAGCTTAGCTGGACAGGGGGTAGATGGCTACACCTTC	CASSLAGQGVDGYTF
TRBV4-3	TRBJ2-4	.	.	TGCGCCAGCAGCCAAGATACTGGGCCAGTTCTAGCCAAAAACATTCAGTACTTC	CASSQDTGPVLAKNIQYF
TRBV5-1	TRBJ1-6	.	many	TGCGCCAGCAGCTTGGGGGGACGCCAGAATTCACCCCTCCACTTT	CASSLGGRQNSPLHF
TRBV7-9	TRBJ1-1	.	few	TGTGCCAGCAGCGCCCGGGGAGGGGCCGGCACTGAAGCTTTCTTT	CASSARGGAGTEAFF
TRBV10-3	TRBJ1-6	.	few	TGTGCCATCAGCCGGGGCTTGAGCTCCTATAATTCACCCCTCCACTTT	CAISRGLSSYNSPLHF
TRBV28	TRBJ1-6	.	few	TGTGCCAGCAGCACCCACGGGGTACCCCTCCACTTT	CASSTHGVPLHF
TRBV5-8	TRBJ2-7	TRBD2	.	TGTGCCAGCAGCCCGAGTAGCGGGGCCACGGGGTACTTC	CASSPSSGATGYF
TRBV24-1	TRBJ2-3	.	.	TGTGCCACCAGTGATTCCGGCAAACCACATGATACGCAGTATTTT	CATSDSGKPHDTQYF
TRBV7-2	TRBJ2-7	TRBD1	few	TGTGCCAGCAGACCTGGACAGGGGGCAGTTTACGAGCAGTACTTC	CASRPGQGAVYEQYF